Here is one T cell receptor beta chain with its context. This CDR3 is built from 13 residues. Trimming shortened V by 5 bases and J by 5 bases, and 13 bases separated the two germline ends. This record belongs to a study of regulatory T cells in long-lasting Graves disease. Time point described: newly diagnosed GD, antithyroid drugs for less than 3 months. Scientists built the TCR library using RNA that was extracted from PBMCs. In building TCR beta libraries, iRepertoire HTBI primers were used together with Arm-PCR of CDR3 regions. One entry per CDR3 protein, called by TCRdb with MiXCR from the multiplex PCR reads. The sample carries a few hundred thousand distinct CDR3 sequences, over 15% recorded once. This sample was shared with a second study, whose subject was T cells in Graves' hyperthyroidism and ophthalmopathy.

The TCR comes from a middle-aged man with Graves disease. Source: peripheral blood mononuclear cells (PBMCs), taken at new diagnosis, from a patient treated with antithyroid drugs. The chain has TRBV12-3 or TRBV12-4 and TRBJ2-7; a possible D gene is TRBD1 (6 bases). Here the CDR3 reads CASSMTGPHEQYF. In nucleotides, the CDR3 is TGTGCCAGCAGTATGACAGGCCCCCACGAGCAGTACTTC.